This T cell receptor (beta chain) was identified in a study of human CD8 memory T cell subsets. TPEX cells were CCR7+ PD-1+ TIGIT+ early memory CD8+ T cells with exhausted-like traits. Scientists made TCR beta libraries using UMI-labeled 5' RACE. Following a re-call of the 5' RACE reads, TCRdb has one entry per CDR3 protein and lacks DNA. The sample includes fewer than 11,000 distinct CDR3 sequences. The sequence derives from a human donor in good health. The specimen was CD8+ T cells from PBMCs.

The CDR3 reads CASSLAGLAGSTDTQYF. This chain links TRBV27 with TRBJ2-3; TCRdb proposes TRBD2, but this gene call is untestable without DNA. The CDR3 is made up of 17 amino acids. Germline V gene lookup returns CDR1 MNHEY and CDR2 SMNVEV (reference sequence).